Below are 7 T cell receptor beta chains sequenced from a single sample in a study of T cells in Graves' hyperthyroidism and ophthalmopathy. Authors of the study amplified TCR beta CDR3 regions from RNA transcripts. Carried out on the TCR CDR3, a first-round RT-PCR used the HTBI primer set. TCRdb ran MiXCR on the multiplex PCR reads and lists one entry per CDR3 protein. Of about 200,000 distinct CDR3 sequences listed, about a sixth were seen once; the top ten hold approximately 56%. Source material: blood. These receptors were taken from a woman in her fifties or sixties with Graves' hyperthyroidism.

The chain has TRBV7-8 and TRBJ2-1; 12 bases are shared with TRBD1. Germline values: CDR1 SGHVS, CDR2 FQNEAQ. V shed 6 bases and J 5 bases; nucleotides not matched to a gene: 11. This CDR3 comprises 17 residues. The CDR3 sequence is CASRINRDRGLDNEQFF. In nucleotides, the CDR3 is TGTGCCAGCAGGATTAACCGGGACAGGGGGCTCGACAATGAGCAGTTCTTC.

This clonotype was seen at least ten times. The rearrangement links TRBV20-1 to TRBJ2-3; 7 positions match TRBD2. With V trimmed by 6 bases and J by 1 base, 13 bases remained unmatched. This CDR3 region has 16 residues. CDR1 is DFQATT and CDR2 is SNEGSKA in the germline V gene (reference sequence). CDR3 DNA sequence: TGCAGTGCCATCCTCCAGGGAGGGCTCGGCACAGATACGCAGTATTTT. This sequence encodes CSAILQGGLGTDTQYF.

This clonotype was counted at least ten times. The chain carries TRBV11-2 and TRBJ2-1; 11 positions match TRBD2. Germline CDR1 is SGHAT and CDR2 is FQNNGV. Trimming cost V 4 bases and J 4 bases; bases outside gene matches: 6. This CDR3 has 16 residues. CDR3 coding DNA: TGTGCCAGCAGCTCAGTAGCGGGAGGGTTATACAATGAGCAGTTCTTC. It yields the protein CASSSVAGGLYNEQFF.

This clonotype was observed a single time. A much larger clonotype is one base distant, so this may be a read error. The CDR3 DNA sequence: TGTGCCAGCAGTTTTCCGCCGCAGGTGAATAATTCACCCCTCCACTTT. Residues: CASSFPPQVNNSPLHF. The rearrangement uses TRBV2 and TRBJ1-6, with D uncertain. The V end lost 5 bases, the J end lost 5 bases, and 16 bases lay between the germline ends. This CDR3 has 16 amino acids. Germline V gene sequence: CDR1 SNHLY, CDR2 FYNNEI.

This clonotype was found many times. The chain is built from TRBV24-1 and TRBJ2-1, with D maybe TRBD2 (6 bases). The V and J ends lost 0 bases and 4 bases respectively, with 12 bases between them. The CDR3 consists of 16 residues. From germline, CDR1 is KGHDR and CDR2 SFDVKD. This CDR3 is CATSDLGGSPYNEQFF. The CDR3 DNA reads as TGTGCCACCAGTGATTTGGGGGGGTCCCCATACAATGAGCAGTTCTTC.

V and J are TRBV29-1 and TRBJ2-3; 7 positions agree with TRBD1. The V and J ends lost 8 bases and 6 bases, in that order; junction bases with no gene match: 8. CDR3 length: 12 amino acids. The germline V gene encodes CDR1 SQVTM and CDR2 ANQGSEA. The CDR3 is CSLQGQGDTQYF. For the CDR3, the DNA is TGCAGCCTACAGGGGCAGGGGGATACGCAGTATTTT.

This clonotype showed up many times. The V call is TRBV18, the J call TRBJ2-3; no definite D call. V was cut by 0 bases and J by 6 bases, with 4 bases left in between. There are 12 residues in the CDR3. Germline-derived CDR1 and CDR2 are KGHSH and LQKENI. The CDR3 sequence: CASSPPGDTQYF. DNA of the CDR3: TGTGCCAGCTCACCACCAGGGGATACGCAGTATTTT.